The clone carrying this T cell receptor (beta chain) occurred many times. No antigen is known for it. There were TCR beta CDR3 regions amplified from RNA transcripts. HTBI primers were used for first-round RT-PCR of the TCR CDR3. One entry per CDR3 protein, called by TCRdb with MiXCR from the multiplex PCR reads. The table has around 600,000 distinct CDR3 sequences, around 14% seen once. The authors deemed Graves' hyperthyroidism stable absent ophthalmopathy progression within 18 months. Hyperthyroidism had been newly diagnosed in patients aged 18 to 65, and its duration was under 2 months. These data originate in a study of T cells in Graves' hyperthyroidism and ophthalmopathy. Study-wide results and limits: Ophthalmopathy, which appeared later, was predicted by the model a median roughly 6.6 months before onset. Among clonotypes expanded in thyroid above 0.001, most were also found in blood.

Germline CDR1 SEHNR, CDR2 FQNEAQ (reference sequence). CDR3 length equals 13 residues. V lost 4 bases, J lost 2 bases, and 5 bases lay in between. The clonotype originates from a woman under 40 with Graves' hyperthyroidism. This chain uses TRBV7-9 with TRBJ2-2; no clear D. Input material: blood. The CDR3: CASSSENTGELFF. CDR3 nucleotide sequence: TGTGCCAGCAGCTCCGAAAACACCGGGGAGCTGTTTTTT.